Following are 21 T cell receptor beta chains from one sample sequenced in a study of Ad26.COV2.S vaccination and SARS-CoV-2 variants (dated by TCRdb to the early 2020s). The receptor library was made with the immunoSEQ multiplex PCR assay. The table was pulled from immuneACCESS by TCRdb, which kept in-frame rearrangements only. Such tables lose some clones; where checked, under half of the loss comes from unresolved V genes, and the rest has no known cause. The table for this sample lists hundreds of thousands of clones; around 82% of them were counted only once. The top ten clones comprise about 7.4% of the sample. The treatment or condition label corresponds to: about 20 received Ad26.COV2.S at low or high dose, single or two shots; a few received placebo; per-sample allocation not given. Repertoires of vaccine and placebo recipients were sequenced from samples taken on day 63 after the first injection.

Material: peripheral blood, obtained in a trial of Ad26.COV2.S vaccine versus placebo. Receptors were obtained from a person aged 18-60 years who received the Ad26.COV2.S COVID-19 vaccine or a placebo.

The chain joins TRBV11-2 to TRBJ2-7; D is undetermined. The CDR3 consists of 15 residues. V dropped 4 bases and J dropped 8 bases, with 21 bases sitting between them. Germline CDR1 and CDR2: SGHAT and FQNNGV. The CDR3 DNA reads TGTGCCAGCAGCTACGGGCGGTCGACTGCTACGAAGCAGTACTTC. Residues: CASSYGRSTATKQYF. Together with reference TRBV11-2 and TRBJ2-7, the CDR3 gives the full variable domain: EAGVAQSPRYKIIEKRQSVAFWCNPISGHATLYWYQQILGQGPKLLIQFQNNGVVDDSQLPKDRFSAERLKGVDSTLKIQPAKLEDSAVYLCASSYGRSTATKQYFGPGTRLTVT.

The chain links TRBV29-1 to TRBJ1-4; D is unresolved. V was cut by 2 bases and J by 5 bases, with 6 bases left in between. Germline V gene sequence: CDR1 SQVTM, CDR2 ANQGSEA. The CDR3 extends over 12 amino acids. This CDR3 reads CSVERGNEKLFF. The CDR3 DNA sequence: TGCAGCGTTGAAAGAGGGAATGAAAAACTGTTTTTT.

V and J are TRBV29-1 and TRBJ1-6; D possibly corresponds to TRBD1 (6 bases). Germline CDR1 and CDR2: SQVTM and ANQGSEA. V was clipped by 6 bases and J by 13 bases, with 19 bases between them. The CDR3 runs 13 residues. CDR3 amino acids: CSVAGPAGDPLHF. CDR3 DNA sequence: TGCAGCGTAGCTGGTCCGGCAGGGGATCCCCTCCACTTT. Looking up the rest from reference TRBV29-1 and TRBJ1-6 gives the full variable domain: SAVISQKPSRDICQRGTSLTIQCQVDSQVTMMFWYRQQPGQSLTLIATANQGSEATYESGFVIDKFPISRPNLTFSTLTVSNMSPEDSSIYLCSVAGPAGDPLHFGNGTRLTVT.

The rearrangement joins TRBV10-3 to TRBJ2-3, with D maybe TRBD2 (6 bases). Germline V gene data show CDR1 as ENHRY and CDR2 as SYGVKD. Trimming left V 6 bases short and J 3 bases short, with 13 bases between. The CDR3 consists of 14 residues. CDR3 DNA sequence: TGTGCCATCAGGGAGGCGGCGGGGACAGATACGCAGTATTTT. Amino acid sequence: CAIREAAGTDTQYF.

The rearrangement joins TRBV19 to TRBJ1-2, with 11 bases that match TRBD1. V shed 5 bases and J 9 bases; nucleotides not matched to a gene: 8. From germline, CDR1 is LNHDA and CDR2 SQIVND (reference sequence). This CDR3 region has 14 residues. In DNA form, the CDR3 reads TGTGCCAGTAGTGTCGGACAGGGGGCTCTGAGCTACACCTTC. Translating it yields CASSVGQGALSYTF.

The rearrangement uses TRBV27 and TRBJ2-2; D uncertain. The CDR3 has 14 amino acids. CDR1 is MNHEY, CDR2 SMNVEV, per germline (reference sequence). The V end was cut by 3 bases, the J end by 4 bases, with 9 bases between. The CDR3 reads CASSFQHITGELFF. CDR3 nucleotide sequence: TGTGCCAGCAGTTTCCAACATATCACCGGGGAGCTGTTTTTT.

The genes are TRBV5-1 and TRBJ1-2, with TRBD1 identical over 12 bases. V was pared by 3 bases and J by 8 bases, with 8 bases of the junction left unmatched. There are 15 residues in the CDR3. Germline loops: CDR1 SGHRS, CDR2 YFSETQ. The CDR3 sequence: CASSSGRDRGLGYTF. CDR3 DNA sequence: TGCGCCAGCAGCTCGGGCCGGGACAGGGGGCTCGGCTACACCTTC. Supplemented by reference TRBV5-1 and TRBJ1-2, the full variable domain reads KAGVTQTPRYLIKTRGQQVTLSCSPISGHRSVSWYQQTPGQGLQFLFEYFSETQRNKGNFPGRFSGRQFSNSRSEMNVSTLELGDSALYLCASSSGRDRGLGYTFGSGTRLTVV.

This clone was counted a few times. This same CDR3 is encoded by further DNA sequences in the sample. The J gene is TRBJ1-5, the V gene TRBV12-3 or TRBV12-4; D is perhaps TRBD1 (6 bases). The CDR3 loop spans 13 amino acids. V dropped 1 base and J dropped 6 bases, with 7 bases sitting between them. In DNA form, the CDR3 reads TGTGCCAGCAGTTTAGTGGGGGCTCAGCCCCAGCATTTT. Protein: CASSLVGAQPQHF.

J is TRBJ2-7 and V is TRBV7-2; D might be TRBD2 (5 bases). The germline V gene encodes CDR1 SGHTA and CDR2 FQGNSA. CDR3 size: 13 residues. Trimming removed 4 bases from V and 2 bases from J, with 9 bases in between. CDR3 DNA: TGTGCCAGCAGCTCCGGACTGCCCTACGAGCAGTACTTC. Protein: CASSSGLPYEQYF.

The V gene is TRBV5-6, the J gene TRBJ2-2; weak D call: TRBD2 (7 bases). Trimming removed 0 bases at V and 4 bases at J, with 13 bases between. Germline assignment: CDR1 SGHDT and CDR2 YYEEEE. The CDR3 is 16 residues long. CDR3 protein: CASSLGAGAITGELFF. CDR3 nucleotide sequence: TGTGCCAGCAGCTTGGGGGCGGGGGCGATCACCGGGGAGCTGTTTTTT.

V and J are TRBV6-6 and TRBJ2-6, with D possibly matching TRBD1 (6 bases). The germline gives CDR1 MNHNY, CDR2 SVGAGI (reference sequence). The CDR3 loop spans 16 amino acids. The V and J ends lost 6 bases and 0 bases respectively, with 12 bases between them. CDR3 DNA sequence: TGTGCCAGCAGCCCCCCCAGGGGCTCTGGGGCCAACGTCCTGACTTTC. Protein product: CASSPPRGSGANVLTF.

V is TRBV5-1 and J is TRBJ2-3, with D tentatively TRBD2 (7 bases). CDR1 is SGHRS, CDR2 YFSETQ, per germline. Trimming stripped 5 bases from V and 2 bases from J, with 18 bases between. The CDR3 spans 16 residues. This CDR3 reads CASSFTRGLNTDTQYF. DNA for the CDR3: TGCGCCAGCAGTTTCACCAGGGGACTAAACACAGATACGCAGTATTTT. The whole variable domain, remainder taken from reference TRBV5-1 and TRBJ2-3, is KAGVTQTPRYLIKTRGQQVTLSCSPISGHRSVSWYQQTPGQGLQFLFEYFSETQRNKGNFPGRFSGRQFSNSRSEMNVSTLELGDSALYLCASSFTRGLNTDTQYFGPGTRLTVL.

The rearrangement links TRBV6-2 or TRBV6-3 to TRBJ1-2; no clear D gene. The V end lost 4 bases, the J end lost 4 bases, and 13 bases lay between the germline ends. This CDR3 contains 14 residues. Germline loops: CDR1 MNHEY, CDR2 SVGEGT. The CDR3 DNA follows: TGTGCCAGCAGTTGGGATGGGAGCGCCTATGGCTACACCTTC. It translates to CASSWDGSAYGYTF.

The chain recombines TRBV11-2 with TRBJ1-2; D not certain. CDR3 size: 13 residues. V was shortened by 7 bases and J by 4 bases, with 13 bases between the two germline ends. Looked up from germline, CDR1 is SGHAT and CDR2 is FQNNGV. DNA of the CDR3: TGTGCCAGCAATGGGCGCGGTCCCTATGGCTACACCTTC. This encodes CASNGRGPYGYTF.

The chain uses TRBV7-3 and TRBJ2-5; perhaps TRBD1 as D (5 bases). CDR3 size: 13 residues. Trimming pared 2 bases from V and 6 bases from J, leaving 10 bases between. CDR1 is SGHTA and CDR2 is FQGTGA in the germline V gene. DNA of the CDR3: TGTGCCAGCAGCTTAGATAGGGGCCAGACCCAGTACTTC. Its protein product is CASSLDRGQTQYF. The full variable domain, in which reference TRBV7-3 and TRBJ2-5 provide the parts outside the CDR3, is GAGVSQTPSNKVTEKGKYVELRCDPISGHTALYWYRQSLGQGPEFLIYFQGTGAADDSGLPNDRFFAVRPEGSVSTLKIQRTERGDSAVYLCASSLDRGQTQYFGPGTRLLVL.

J is TRBJ1-4 and V is TRBV4-3; TRBD1 might be the D (6 bases). V lost 5 bases and J lost 8, with 21 bases in between. Per the germline V gene, CDR1 is LGHNA and CDR2 is YSLEER. The CDR3 sequence is 16 residues long. CDR3: CASSGGTEGVEEKLFF. In DNA, the CDR3 is TGCGCCAGCAGCGGGGGCACAGAGGGGGTCGAAGAAAAACTGTTTTTT.

This chain uses TRBV4-3 with TRBJ1-3; 9 bases map to TRBD1. The length of the CDR3 is 16 residues. Germline loops: CDR1 LGHNA, CDR2 YSLEER. With 3 bases clipped from V and 2 bases from J, the junction kept 5 bases outside the gene matches. CDR3 protein: CASSQTGTGTGNTIYF. In DNA, the CDR3 is TGCGCCAGCAGCCAGACGGGGACAGGGACTGGAAACACCATATATTTT.

Comments on this clone: At the DNA level, this CDR3 is encoded by other sequences in the same sample as well. The chain employs TRBV18 and TRBJ2-7; unclear D gene. Germline V gene sequence: CDR1 KGHSH, CDR2 LQKENI. V gave up 3 bases and J gave up 0 bases, with 6 bases separating them. The CDR3 runs to 13 residues. CDR3 coding DNA: TGTGCCAGCTCACCGGGCGCCTCCTACGAGCAGTACTTC. It specifies CASSPGASYEQYF.

V usage is TRBV28 and J usage is TRBJ2-5; unclear D gene. The CDR3 sequence is 13 residues long. With 7 bases removed from V and 1 base from J, the gap between germline ends came to 10 bases. Germline V gives CDR1 MDHEN, CDR2 SYDVKM. In DNA, the CDR3 is TGTGCCAGCACCTCGACATTCCAAGAGACCCAGTACTTC. It yields the protein CASTSTFQETQYF.

This chain connects TRBV2 to TRBJ1-5; TRBD1 is a possible D gene (5 bases). Trimming removed 2 bases at V and 7 bases at J, with 6 bases between. Germline values: CDR1 SNHLY, CDR2 FYNNEI. The CDR3 runs 12 residues. The DNA for the CDR3 is TGTGCCAGCAGTGAACAGGGACAGCCCCAGCATTTT. Encoded protein: CASSEQGQPQHF.

The rearrangement joins TRBV27 to TRBJ2-1; D uncertain. Germline CDR1 MNHEY, CDR2 SMNVEV (reference sequence). V was clipped by 5 bases and J by 0 bases, with 14 bases between them. CDR3 length equals 16 residues. DNA of the CDR3: TGTGCCAGCAGTGAACGTAGATGGGACTCCTACAATGAGCAGTTCTTC. This translates into CASSERRWDSYNEQFF.